This is a list of T cell receptor beta chains from one sample in a study of OX40 agonist ivuxolimab in advanced cancers. The repertoire was sequenced with immunoSEQ multiplex PCR; TCRdb's copy has only in-frame clones and lacks some. Here the sample spans tens of thousands of clones, more than 75% being singletons. Sequenced material: CD4+ or CD8+ T cells sorted from blood, taken in a trial of the OX40 agonist ivuxolimab. Source of these receptors: an adult with an advanced solid tumor such as melanoma, head and neck, liver or kidney cancer. Both conserved end residues are part of each CDR3. A D gene is named only where the DNA matches it firmly. Size tells how often a clone was seen (once, few, many) or the class of an expanded clone, and some rows leave it out.

V	D	J	size	DNA	CDR3
TRBV6-6	NA	TRBJ2-7	NA	TGTGCCAGCCGCCGGGATTACGGGGGCGAGCAGTACTTC	CASRRDYGGEQYF
TRBV27	TRBD2	TRBJ2-1	NA	TGTGCCAGCAGTTTCTTTCCTAGCGGGGGCGGGGAGCAGTTCTTC	CASSFFPSGGGEQFF
TRBV7-6	NA	TRBJ2-5	NA	TGTGCCAGCAGCCCCTGGACCGCTAGTGAGCAGTACTTC	CASSPWTASEQYF
TRBV7-9	TRBD1	TRBJ1-1	NA	TGTGCCAGCAGCCCGACAGGGTATCGGAACACTGAAGCTTTCTTT	CASSPTGYRNTEAFF
TRBV7-8	NA	TRBJ2-1	NA	TGTGCCAGCAGCTTAAAACGTAGCGGCCCAACCTACAATGAGCAGTTCTTC	CASSLKRSGPTYNEQFF
TRBV10-3	TRBD2	TRBJ2-1	NA	TGTGCCATCAGTGAGTTCATGGGGGGGAGCTCCTACAATGAGCAGTTCTTC	CAISEFMGGSSYNEQFF
TRBV7-2	TRBD2	TRBJ2-1	NA	TGTGCCAGCAGCTATGTCCCTAGCGGGGGAACCAATGAGCAGTTCTTC	CASSYVPSGGTNEQFF
TRBV10-3	NA	TRBJ2-7	NA	TGTGCCATCAGTTATCCGGACAGAAACTACGAGCAGTACTTC	CAISYPDRNYEQYF
TRBV11-2	NA	TRBJ1-5	NA	TGTGCCAGCAGCTTAGCCGGGAGACTCGATCAGCCCCAGCATTTT	CASSLAGRLDQPQHF
TRBV5-1	NA	TRBJ2-6	NA	TGCGCCAGCAGCTTTCCTCCTACAGGGTCAGAGGGGGCCAACGTCCTGACTTTC	CASSFPPTGSEGANVLTF
TRBV9	NA	TRBJ2-5	NA	TGTGCCAGCAGCGTAGAGGCAGCCACCCAAGAGACCCAGTACTTC	CASSVEAATQETQYF
TRBV10-3	NA	TRBJ1-2	once	TGTGCCATCAGCCACCATACAGGGTATGATATCTATGGCTACACCTTC	CAISHHTGYDIYGYTF
TRBV4-3	NA	TRBJ2-6	once	TGCGCCAGCAGCCAAGACGGCCTGATGGGGGGCCCCTACTCTGGGGCCAACGTCCTGACTTTC	CASSQDGLMGGPYSGANVLTF
TRBV27	NA	TRBJ2-6	NA	TGTGCCAGCAGTTCGGCGATCTCTGGGGCCAACGTCCTGACTTTC	CASSSAISGANVLTF
TRBV14	NA	TRBJ1-2	NA	TGTGCCAGCAGCCAAGATTCACTTAACTATGGCTACACCTTC	CASSQDSLNYGYTF
TRBV7-9	TRBD2	TRBJ2-1	NA	TGTGCCAGCAGCTGGGTGGGACTAGTAGACAATGAGCAGTTCTTC	CASSWVGLVDNEQFF
TRBV6-5	NA	TRBJ2-7	few	TGTGCCAGCGACCACGAGCAGTACTTC	CASDHEQYF
TRBV7-8	NA	TRBJ1-2	NA	TGTGCCAGCAGCTTAGCGGGCGGTCTTTCCCCCCATGCCTACACCTTC	CASSLAGGLSPHAYTF
TRBV4-3	NA	TRBJ2-7	NA	TGCGCCAGCAGCCAAGGAAGGTCTAGCTACGAGCAGTACTTC	CASSQGRSSYEQYF
TRBV30	NA	TRBJ1-5	NA	TGTGCCTGGAGGTCAGGGTTTAGCAATCAGCCCCAGCATTTT	CAWRSGFSNQPQHF
TRBV19	NA	TRBJ1-1	NA	TGTGCCAGTAGTATAGCGGGGGAATCGACCACTGAAGCTTTCTTT	CASSIAGESTTEAFF
TRBV9	NA	TRBJ2-2	NA	TGTGCCAGCAGCCCCCTAGGGAGTGGGGAGCTGTTTTTT	CASSPLGSGELFF
TRBV9	NA	TRBJ1-1	NA	TGTGCCAGCAGCGTAGGGTGGGCCGAGGGCACTGAAGCTTTCTTT	CASSVGWAEGTEAFF
TRBV19	TRBD1	TRBJ2-7	NA	TGTGCCAGTAGTCCGGCCGGGACAGGAGAGTACGAGCAGTACTTC	CASSPAGTGEYEQYF
TRBV7-9	NA	TRBJ2-1	NA	TGTGCCAGCAGCCAAGGACAGGAGCAGTTCTTC	CASSQGQEQFF
TRBV5-1	NA	TRBJ2-1	NA	TGCGCCAGCAGCTTAGGTGGACAGTACACCTCCTACAATGAGCAGTTCTTC	CASSLGGQYTSYNEQFF
TRBV27	TRBD1	TRBJ2-7	few	TGTGCCAGCAGTCCTTGGGACAGTAACTACGAGCAGTACTTC	CASSPWDSNYEQYF
TRBV12-2	NA	TRBJ1-1	few	TGTGCAAGTCGCGCTATCTCCACAGGGAAGGGAACTGAAGCTTTCTTT	CASRAISTGKGTEAFF
TRBV27	TRBD2	TRBJ2-1	NA	TGTGCCAGCACACCCCCAGGCCTAGCGGGAGCGCATGAGCAGTTCTTC	CASTPPGLAGAHEQFF
TRBV4-1	NA	TRBJ1-1	few	TGCGCCAGCGGGGGCCACCAGGGAAAGACTGAAGCTTTCTTT	CASGGHQGKTEAFF
TRBV27	NA	TRBJ1-1	NA	TGTGCCAGCAGTTTAAACGGTCTACTGGACGGTGAAGCTTTCTTT	CASSLNGLLDGEAFF
TRBV11-2	TRBD1	TRBJ2-2	NA	TGTGCCAGCAGCCCTAGTGGGAGACAGGGGGCTGCCGGGGAGCTGTTTTTT	CASSPSGRQGAAGELFF
TRBV30	TRBD2	TRBJ2-5	NA	TGTGCCTGGAGTGTAGGTAGCGGGTACCAAGAGACCCAGTACTTC	CAWSVGSGYQETQYF
TRBV29-1	NA	TRBJ1-1	medium-sized	TGCAGCGTTGAACAGAACACTGAAGCTTTCTTT	CSVEQNTEAFF
TRBV15	NA	TRBJ2-1	NA	TGTGCCACCAGCAGAACCGGCACAGAGCAGTTCTTC	CATSRTGTEQFF
TRBV2	NA	TRBJ2-7	NA	TGTGCCAGCAGTGTCAGGACCCACCACGAGCAGTACTTC	CASSVRTHHEQYF
TRBV30	NA	TRBJ1-4	NA	TGTGCCTGGAGTCCTATTTCGGGACGTTCTAATGAAAAACTGTTTTTT	CAWSPISGRSNEKLFF
TRBV29-1	NA	TRBJ1-2	NA	TGCAGCGTTGTAGGAGGGAGGGATGGCTACACCTTC	CSVVGGRDGYTF
TRBV30	NA	TRBJ1-1	NA	TGTGCCTGGAGTGGTGAGAACACTGAAGCTTTCTTT	CAWSGENTEAFF
TRBV7-3	NA	TRBJ1-1	NA	TGTGCCAGCAGCCCAGGACCCTTTGGACGGGCAAACACTGAAGCTTTCTTT	CASSPGPFGRANTEAFF
TRBV4-1	NA	TRBJ1-1	NA	TGCGCCAGCAGCCAACGGGGCACTGAAGCTTTCTTT	CASSQRGTEAFF
TRBV29-1	TRBD2	TRBJ2-7	NA	TGCAGCGTTCGCGGGGGGGAATCCTACGAGCAGTACTTC	CSVRGGESYEQYF
TRBV14	TRBD2	TRBJ2-1	NA	TGTGCCAGCAGCCAAGATTCCGGACTAGCTGTCTACAATGAGCAGTTCTTC	CASSQDSGLAVYNEQFF
TRBV5-8	NA	TRBJ2-7	NA	TGTGCCAGCAGCGTCGCAGGGGCAGGCGAGCAGTACTTC	CASSVAGAGEQYF
TRBV4-3	TRBD1	TRBJ1-1	many	TGCGCCAGCAGCCAATATCGGGGACAGTCGAACACTGAAGCTTTCTTT	CASSQYRGQSNTEAFF
TRBV29-1	NA	TRBJ2-7	NA	TGCAGCGTTGCGGCCGGGACGGGAGTGGGCTACGAGCAGTACTTC	CSVAAGTGVGYEQYF
TRBV7-9	TRBD2	TRBJ2-7	few	TGTGCCAGCAGCTCCTGGGGGCTAGCGGGAGAAAGGTACGAGCAGTACTTC	CASSSWGLAGERYEQYF
TRBV9	NA	TRBJ1-2	NA	TGTGCCAGCAGGGGGGACTATTCTAACTATGGCTACACCTTC	CASRGDYSNYGYTF
TRBV11-3	NA	TRBJ2-1	once	TGTGCCAGCAGCCCCCCACACTACAATGAGCAGTTCTTC	CASSPPHYNEQFF
TRBV7-6	NA	TRBJ1-1	NA	TGTGCCAGCAGCCCAAGGGTCGGTGGGCCTTTTGAAGCTTTCTTT	CASSPRVGGPFEAFF
TRBV15	NA	TRBJ1-3	NA	TGTGCCACCAGCAGGGATCGCAGAGGAAACACCATATATTTT	CATSRDRRGNTIYF
TRBV5-1	TRBD1	TRBJ2-7	NA	TGCGCCAGCAGCTGGATGGGACAGGGTTTTGATAATTTCAATTCCGAGCAGTACTTC	CASSWMGQGFDNFNSEQYF
TRBV9	NA	TRBJ2-5	NA	TGTGCCAGCAGCGTAGAGGTGTCCGGTGGAGAGACCCAGTACTTC	CASSVEVSGGETQYF
TRBV5-4	NA	TRBJ2-7	NA	TGTGCCAGCAGCTTGGCCCTTCCTAGCGAGCAGTACTTC	CASSLALPSEQYF
TRBV11-2	NA	TRBJ1-6	NA	TGTGCCAGCAGCTTGGGGAGCCTTCCCCCCTATAATTCACCCCTCCACTTT	CASSLGSLPPYNSPLHF